This TCR beta chain comes out of a study of cytomegalovirus exposure and HLA in healthy donors. Study-level background: Earlier sequencing of about 179 million T cells yielded around 100 million unique TCR beta sequences.

PCR used 60 Vbeta primers and 13 Jbeta primers. Generated by immunoSEQ multiplex PCR, the TCRdb table keeps only in-frame clones and is missing some. Found here are about 220,000 clones, approximately 88% of them singletons; the top ten hold about 0.77%. Each donor was nominally healthy when sampled (though unrecorded immune exposures were likely). This CDR3 contains 14 residues. Germline-derived CDR1 and CDR2 are LNHDA and SQIVND (reference sequence). The chain is built from TRBV19 and TRBJ2-5; 9 positions match TRBD2. The J call could be wrong; TRBJ2-7 is a better fit for the DNA end. Sequences were obtained from PBMCs. This TCR came from a boy aged 2 to 10 in good health and CMV-seronegative. The CDR3 reads CASSFSGTSTEQYF. CDR3 nucleotide sequence: TGTGCCAGTAGTTTCTCCGGGACTAGCACCGAGCAGTACTTC.